Below, 23 T cell receptor beta chains from the same sample are listed, as sequenced in a study of blood T cell repertoires in COVID-19. Libraries were prepared by immunoSEQ multiplex PCR; TCRdb keeps only in-frame clonotypes and omits some of them. The table lists approximately 280,000 clones, approximately 88% of them singletons. The specimen sequenced was peripheral blood. The receptor set was obtained from a man aged 18 to 29 with active or convalescent COVID-19.

The chain uses TRBV4-3 and TRBJ2-3; maybe TRBD2 (5 bases). Germline-derived CDR1 and CDR2 are LGHNA and YSLEER. With 4 bases removed from V and 9 bases from J, the gap between germline ends came to 14 bases. This CDR3 contains 13 residues. This chain's CDR3 is CASSPSVRGTQYF. CDR3 nucleotides: TGCGCCAGCAGCCCATCCGTTCGGGGAACGCAGTATTTT.

This clone was counted a few times. The rearrangement joins TRBV6-5 to TRBJ2-3; 11 bases align to TRBD2. From germline, CDR1 is MNHEY and CDR2 SVGAGI. CDR3 size: 15 residues. Losses at the gene ends were 7 bases for V and 8 bases for J; bases not matched to a gene: 11. CDR3 bases: TGTGCCAGCACGGGTAGCGGGGGGGGTGCGGGTACGCAGTATTTT. Translating it yields CASTGSGGGAGTQYF.

V and J are TRBV27 and TRBJ1-2; D gene unclear. The CDR3 loop spans 14 amino acids. The germline V gene encodes CDR1 MNHEY and CDR2 SMNVEV (reference sequence). Between the trimmed V and J ends, which lost 5 bases and 0 bases, there was a span of 10 bases. The CDR3 here is CASSPRSANYGYTF. The DNA for the CDR3 is TGTGCCAGCAGTCCACGGTCTGCTAACTATGGCTACACCTTC.

This clone showed up just once. The chain has TRBV12-3 or TRBV12-4 and TRBJ2-1, with D unclear. Trimming removed 2 bases from V and 8 bases from J, with 10 bases in between. The CDR3 runs to 13 residues. CDR3 DNA: TGTGCCAGCAGTTTAAGTTGGTGGCATGAGCAGTTCTTC. Its translation: CASSLSWWHEQFF.

This rearrangement joins TRBV27 to TRBJ1-4; D gene unclear. This CDR3 region has 13 residues. V was trimmed by 4 bases and J by 3 bases, leaving 6 bases between them. From germline, CDR1 is MNHEY and CDR2 SMNVEV (reference sequence). The CDR3 DNA reads as TGTGCCAGCAGTTCCACTTCTAATGAAAAACTGTTTTTT. Protein sequence: CASSSTSNEKLFF. Full variable domain (missing parts from reference TRBV27 and TRBJ1-4): EAQVTQNPRYLITVTGKKLTVTCSQNMNHEYMSWYRQDPGLGLRQIYYSMNVEVTDKGDVPEGYKVSRKEKRNFPLILESPSPNQTSLYFCASSSTSNEKLFFGSGTQLSVL.

J is TRBJ1-2 and V is TRBV6-5; 7 nucleotides align to TRBD1. V gave up 5 bases and J gave up 6 bases; unmatched junction bases: 6. This CDR3 contains 13 residues. Per the germline V gene, CDR1 is MNHEY and CDR2 is SVGAGI. The CDR3 bases are TGTGCCAGCAGTAGGACCACAGGGGATGGCTACACCTTC. It is translated as CASSRTTGDGYTF.

The rearrangement uses TRBV15 and TRBJ1-2; 7 bases are shared with TRBD1. Germline CDR1 reads LNHNV; CDR2 reads YYDKDF (reference sequence). The junction had 7 bases not matched to a gene; V was cut back by 2 bases and J by 1 base. CDR3 length equals 16 residues. CDR3 nucleotide sequence: TGTGCCACCAGCAGATCGGGGACAGCCCTTAACTATGGCTACACCTTC. Translating gives CATSRSGTALNYGYTF.

This chain uses TRBV7-8 with TRBJ2-1, with TRBD2 identical over 8 bases. The CDR3 loop spans 15 amino acids. The ends lost 0 bases at V and 5 bases at J; junction bases unmatched: 3. Per germline, CDR1 SGHVS and CDR2 FQNEAQ. The CDR3 reads CASSLARGVNNEQFF. CDR3 in DNA: TGTGCCAGCAGCTTAGCGCGGGGGGTAAACAATGAGCAGTTCTTC.

This clone was picked up one time. The rearrangement links TRBV7-9 to TRBJ2-1; 13 positions match TRBD2. The germline gives CDR1 SEHNR, CDR2 FQNEAQ (reference sequence). CDR3 length: 15 residues. Unmatched junction bases numbered 5, after V lost 5 bases and J lost 7 bases. The chain's CDR3 is CASSRLAGGSNEQFF. The DNA of the CDR3 is TGTGCCAGCAGCCGACTAGCGGGGGGTTCGAATGAGCAGTTCTTC.

The V and J genes are TRBV24-1 and TRBJ2-1, with a possible D match to TRBD1 (5 bases). The CDR3 is 14 residues long. Looked up from germline, CDR1 is KGHDR and CDR2 is SFDVKD. V dropped 3 bases and J dropped 6 bases, with 11 bases sitting between them. The CDR3 here is CATSDRTGFNEQFF. CDR3 DNA: TGTGCCACCAGTGATCGAACAGGTTTCAATGAGCAGTTCTTC.

For this clone: Other DNA sequences from this sample encode an identical CDR3 as well. The chain has TRBV20-1 and TRBJ2-5, with unresolved D. The germline V and J ends were trimmed by 0 bases and 4 bases, with 3 bases remaining between them. The germline V gene has CDR1 DFQATT and CDR2 SNEGSKA (reference sequence). The CDR3 length is 11 residues. The CDR3 loop reads CSARDRETQYF. CDR3 nucleotides: TGCAGTGCTAGAGACAGAGAGACCCAGTACTTC.

The J gene is TRBJ2-1, the V gene TRBV5-6; 11 nucleotides match TRBD2. Germline lookup yields CDR1 SGHDT and CDR2 YYEEEE. V shed 1 base and J 4 bases; nucleotides not matched to a gene: 4. The CDR3 covers 16 residues. In DNA, the CDR3 is TGTGCCAGCAGCTTGACCGGGACTAGCGGATACAATGAGCAGTTCTTC. Translating gives CASSLTGTSGYNEQFF. Full variable domain (missing parts from reference TRBV5-6 and TRBJ2-1): DAGVTQSPTHLIKTRGQQVTLRCSPKSGHDTVSWYQQALGQGPQFIFQYYEEEERQRGNFPDRFSGHQFPNYSSELNVNALLLGDSALYLCASSLTGTSGYNEQFFGPGTRLTVL.

The gene calls are TRBV4-3 and TRBJ1-5, with 11 bases lining up with TRBD1. Trimming at V came to 4 bases and at J to 7 bases, leaving 6 bases not matched to a gene. CDR1 is LGHNA, CDR2 YSLEER, per germline. The CDR3 sequence is 15 residues long. The CDR3 is CASSRGTGGLQPQHF. The CDR3 nucleotides read TGCGCCAGCAGCCGCGGGACAGGGGGTTTACAGCCCCAGCATTTT.

The chain links TRBV2 to TRBJ2-2; TRBD2 is a possible D gene (5 bases). The V gene lost 3 bases and the J gene lost 0 bases, with 8 bases spanning the gap. This CDR3 is 15 amino acids long. Germline assignment: CDR1 SNHLY and CDR2 FYNNEI. The CDR3 nucleotides read TGTGCCAGCAGTGAGCCGGGATCGAACACCGGGGAGCTGTTTTTT. Amino acids: CASSEPGSNTGELFF. The entire variable domain, with the rest obtained from reference TRBV2 and TRBJ2-2, is as follows: EPEVTQTPSHQVTQMGQEVILRCVPISNHLYFYWYRQILGQKVEFLVSFYNNEISEKSEIFDDQFSVERPDGSNFTLKIRSTKLEDSAMYFCASSEPGSNTGELFFGEGSRLTVL.

This sequence joins TRBV29-1 and TRBJ2-2, with 7 bases identical to TRBD1. Germline V gives CDR1 SQVTM, CDR2 ANQGSEA. With 6 bases clipped from V and 0 bases from J, the junction kept 1 base outside the gene matches. The CDR3 is 13 amino acids. CDR3: CSVQGANTGELFF. Written as DNA, the CDR3 is TGCAGCGTCCAGGGGGCGAACACCGGGGAGCTGTTTTTT.

The chain couples TRBV12-3 or TRBV12-4 to TRBJ1-4; maybe TRBD1 (5 bases). The V end was cut by 0 bases, the J end by 8 bases, with 7 bases between. The CDR3 has 13 amino acids. This chain's CDR3 is CASSLAGGEKLFF. CDR3 sequence (DNA): TGTGCCAGCAGTTTAGCGGGGGGGGAAAAACTGTTTTTT.

The chain uses TRBV15 and TRBJ1-5; 10 bases match TRBD1. The V gene's germline CDR1 is LNHNV and CDR2 YYDKDF (reference sequence). Trimming took 4 bases from V and 7 from J; bases not matched to a gene: 7. The CDR3 covers 15 residues. CDR3 DNA sequence: TGTGCCACCAGCATCGGACAGGGGGTTAACCAGCCCCAGCATTTT. It yields the protein CATSIGQGVNQPQHF.

This sequence joins TRBV6-4 and TRBJ2-3; a possible D gene is TRBD2 (6 bases). The CDR3 runs 10 residues. Trimming pared 10 bases from V and 8 bases from J, leaving 10 bases between. Per germline, CDR1 MRHNA and CDR2 SNTAGT. The CDR3 coding sequence is TGTGCCATCTGTAGCGGTACGCAGTATTTT. Encoded protein: CAICSGTQYF.

The V call is TRBV9, the J call TRBJ1-4; TRBD1 might be the D (6 bases). V was pared by 4 bases and J by 3 bases, with 10 bases between. CDR1 and CDR2 from the germline V gene are SGDLS and YYNGEE. The CDR3 length is 14 residues. The CDR3 spells CASSQGQPNEKLFF. CDR3 DNA sequence: TGTGCCAGCAGCCAAGGACAGCCTAATGAAAAACTGTTTTTT.

In its sample, this clone was seen once. The rearrangement links TRBV20-1 to TRBJ1-1, with D perhaps matching TRBD1 (5 bases). Germline V gene sequence: CDR1 DFQATT, CDR2 SNEGSKA (reference sequence). V was clipped by 3 bases and J by 5 bases, with 19 bases between them. The CDR3 sequence is 15 residues long. CDR3 sequence reads: CSASLLAEGKTEAFF. The CDR3, as DNA: TGCAGTGCTAGTCTTCTTGCGGAGGGGAAGACTGAAGCTTTCTTT.

This clone has a handful of counts. The V gene is TRBV6-2 or TRBV6-3, the J gene TRBJ1-1; D is possibly TRBD1 (6 bases). The V and J ends lost 5 bases and 6 bases respectively, with 19 bases between them. The CDR3 spans 15 residues. Germline CDR1 reads MNHEY; CDR2 reads SVGEGT. CDR3 sequence: CASSTAGGAAAEAFF. CDR3 coding DNA: TGTGCCAGCAGTACAGCCGGGGGGGCTGCCGCTGAAGCTTTCTTT.

For the CDR3, the DNA is TGTGCCAGCAGCCAAGAGGCCACCGGGGAGCTGTTTTTT. Its protein is CASSQEATGELFF. The chain joins TRBV3-1 (or the pseudogene TRBV3-2) to TRBJ2-2, with no clear D. The CDR3 length is 13 residues. Germline V lookup: CDR1 LGHDT, CDR2 YNNKEL (reference sequence). Trimming took off 0 bases at V and 4 bases at J, with 3 bases between the two ends.

The DNA for the CDR3 is TGTGCCAGCAGTTACGGTGGGACAGGGGACAATGAGCAGTTCTTC. Protein product: CASSYGGTGDNEQFF. The gene calls are TRBV6-2 or TRBV6-3 and TRBJ2-1; TRBD1 aligns across 10 bases. Per germline, CDR1 MNHEY and CDR2 SVGEGT. V gave up 2 bases and J gave up 5 bases; unmatched junction bases: 3. The CDR3 has 15 residues.